This T cell receptor beta chain emerged from a study of T cell changes during pregnancy in multiple sclerosis. Method: immunoSEQ multiplex PCR; TCRdb's copy keeps in-frame clones and lacks some. Among 50,000 or so clones listed, around nine tenths were seen once. This clone was found once. The V segment lost 1 base and the J segment 5 bases; nucleotides outside the gene matches: 5. This CDR3 is 14 amino acids long. The germline V gene encodes CDR1 SGHRS and CDR2 YFSETQ. Sequenced material: CD4+ T cells from peripheral blood mononuclear cells, taken before pregnancy. This clonotype was sampled from a female donor with multiple sclerosis, enrolled in a pregnancy study. The chain combines TRBV5-1 with TRBJ2-7, with 8 nucleotides matching TRBD2. CDR3 sequence reads: CASSLSGSQNEQYF. The CDR3 bases are TGCGCCAGCAGCTTGAGCGGGAGTCAGAACGAGCAGTACTTC.